This passage covers 2 T cell receptor beta chains from one sample sequenced in a study of control samples from healthy donors and cancer patients. Measured with immunoSEQ multiplex PCR; TCRdb has only the in-frame clones, and not every one. In the table there are around 180,000 clones, 85% to 90% of which are singletons. The sample was blood. Source of these receptors: a woman in her 30s in good health.

This rearrangement joins TRBV6-5 to TRBJ2-5, with TRBD1 matching over 9 bases. The ends lost 5 bases at V and 7 bases at J; junction bases unmatched: 5. Germline CDR1 MNHEY, CDR2 SVGAGI. This CDR3 comprises 13 residues. As DNA, the CDR3 is TGTGCCAGCAGTCTGGGACAGGGCTGGACCCAGTACTTC. This encodes CASSLGQGWTQYF.

The chain combines TRBV4-1 with TRBJ1-4; 7 bases map to TRBD1. This CDR3 region has 17 residues. The germline V gene has CDR1 MGHRA and CDR2 YSYEKL. The V gene end was trimmed by 3 bases and the J gene end by 5 bases; junction bases not matched to a gene: 12. In DNA form, the CDR3 reads TGCGCCAGCAGCCATCCCAGGGAAGGGGGCAGAAATGAAAAACTGTTTTTT. It codes for CASSHPREGGRNEKLFF.